The T cell receptor beta chain under discussion was sequenced for a study of blood T cell repertoires in COVID-19. Looked up from germline, CDR1 is LNHDA and CDR2 is SQIVND (reference sequence). The CDR3 loop spans 16 amino acids. Details on this clone: At one of its ends the junction is not consistent with the germline gene, which may arise from a read error.

TCRdb keeps only in-frame clones here, not all; method: immunoSEQ multiplex PCR. The sample consists of 25,000 to 40,000 clones, around 87% of them appearing once. The receptor comes from a man aged 60-69 years with active COVID-19. Specimen: peripheral blood. The chain links TRBV19 to TRBJ2-3, with 10 bases aligning to TRBD2. CDR3 sequence (DNA): TGTGCCATTAGTTTACAAGCGGGGGGGGGAACAGATACGCAGTATTTT. Protein: CAISLQAGGGTDTQYF.